This T cell receptor (beta chain) comes out of a study of blood T cell repertoires in COVID-19. Study as a whole: COVID-19 samples, acute and convalescent, were from the United States, Italy and Spain. PBMCs, B-cell-depleted T cells, or T cells were the source of the cDNA or gDNA that made up the material.

This CDR3 has 17 amino acids. V shed 3 bases and J 0 bases; nucleotides not matched to a gene: 7. Germline loops: CDR1 KGHSH, CDR2 LQKENI. Study processing details: Reference gene primer amplification yielded estimated nucleated cell counts. Assay: immunoSEQ multiplex PCR; the TCRdb copy retains only in-frame clones and omits some. V and J calls and clone size are as listed in that table; D and trimming were resolved from the DNA. The sample records over 200,000 clones, almost 90% being singletons. This clonotype originated in a woman in her fifties or sixties with acute or convalescent COVID-19. The J gene is TRBJ1-3, the V gene TRBV18; 8 bases match TRBD1. Sequenced sample: peripheral blood. The DNA of the CDR3 is TGTGCCAGCTCACCCTCGACAGGGGCTTACTCTGGAAACACCATATATTTT. It yields the protein CASSPSTGAYSGNTIYF.